These 2 T cell receptor beta chains share one sample of origin, sequenced in a study of blood T cell repertoires in COVID-19. Produced via immunoSEQ multiplex PCR; TCRdb's table is partial and in-frame only. This table has some 150,000 clones, 84% appearing once. Sequencing was performed on peripheral blood. Every receptor here comes from a human donor in a cohort sampled during active COVID-19.

The genes are TRBV7-8 and TRBJ1-1; no reliable D call. The germline gives CDR1 SGHVS, CDR2 FQNEAQ. V lost 0 bases to trimming and J lost 5 bases, with 16 bases between them. CDR3 size: 16 residues. In DNA, the CDR3 is TGTGCCAGCAGCTTAGCGAGCTCGGCTTCGGGGACTGAAGCTTTCTTT. Encoded protein: CASSLASSASGTEAFF. Complete variable domain (other parts from reference TRBV7-8 and TRBJ1-1): GAGVSQSPRYKVAKRGQDVALRCDPISGHVSLFWYQQALGQGPEFLTYFQNEAQLDKSGLPSDRFFAERPEGSVSTLKIQRTQQEDSAVYLCASSLASSASGTEAFFGQGTRLTVV.

The chain uses TRBV15 and TRBJ2-7; 8 nucleotides agree with TRBD1. The junction had 25 bases not matched to a gene; V was cut back by 5 bases and J by 1 base. Per germline, CDR1 LNHNV and CDR2 YYDKDF (reference sequence). There are 21 residues in the CDR3. The CDR3 bases are TGTGCCACCAGCGGCGGAACCGTTCGGACAGGGTATAAGCAATTATCCTACGAGCAGTACTTC. The encoded protein is CATSGGTVRTGYKQLSYEQYF.